What follows describes a single T cell receptor beta chain. The antigen is unknown. The junction and the germline gene differ at one end; a read error may be behind it. Samples had at least 7 million PBMCs isolated from them. These data come from a study of blood T cells in healthy people across ages. Study-level points and caveats: Compared with aged donors, long-lived donors showed fewer expanded clones, suggesting selection.

From germline, CDR1 is MNHNS and CDR2 SASEGT. The CDR3 covers 16 residues. Together with a sample-barcoded 5' primer, a J-beta primer mix was included in a second PCR lasting roughly 6 to 12 cycles. Each of the cDNA molecules was tagged by a template-switch adaptor with 12 random nucleotides. TCRdb reprocessed the 5' RACE reads via MiXCR and lists one record per CDR3 protein. The sample includes 850,000 or so distinct CDR3 sequences, about 30% of them seen just once. The sample consisted of blood. The receptor comes from a woman aged 80 or over in good health. The gene calls are TRBV6-1 and TRBJ1-6; weak D call: TRBD1 (5 bases). CDR3 nucleotide sequence: TGTGCCAGCAGGGAAGTACTCGGGAGGGGTCTCTCACCCCTCCACTTT. Its translation: CASREVLGRGLSPLHF.